The clone carrying this T cell receptor (beta chain) was counted once. The data belong to a study of technical replicates of blood from several donors. Clones were sequenced by immunoSEQ multiplex PCR, and TCRdb holds only the in-frame ones, with some missing. The table shows around 76,000 clones, with roughly 92% occurring only once. Sequenced: T cells isolated from PBMCs. The TCR was taken from a human donor in good health.

CDR3 DNA: TGTGCCAGCAGTAGGAGCGGGATGAGCTCCTACGAGCAGTACTTC. The encoded protein is CASSRSGMSSYEQYF. This chain links TRBV2 with TRBJ2-7, with TRBD2 matching 7 bases. CDR1 is SNHLY and CDR2 is FYNNEI in the germline V gene. The CDR3 contains 15 residues. After removal of 5 bases from V and 0 bases from J, the junction contained 7 bases not matched to a gene.